The following is a T cell receptor beta chain sequence with its context. The target antigen is unknown. This sample was taken from a study of T cells after posttransplantation cyclophosphamide. TCRdb's copy holds only in-frame clones and misses some; the assay was immunoSEQ multiplex PCR. The sample shows about 52,000 clones, around 94% of them seen only once. Findings and caveats of the study: Skin or GI-infiltrating T cells shared few TRB sequences with blood.

Germline CDR1 is LGHNA and CDR2 is YNFKEQ. The V end lost 0 bases, the J end lost 1 base, and 7 bases lay between the germline ends. CDR3 length equals 14 residues. The chain is built from TRBV4-2 and TRBJ2-7; D is unresolved. Sequenced material: PBMCs. The clonotype was recovered from a woman in her twenties or thirties in good health and a related stem cell transplant donor. The CDR3 loop is CASSQEPGSYEQYF. In nucleotides, the CDR3 is TGTGCCAGCAGCCAAGAACCAGGATCCTACGAGCAGTACTTC.